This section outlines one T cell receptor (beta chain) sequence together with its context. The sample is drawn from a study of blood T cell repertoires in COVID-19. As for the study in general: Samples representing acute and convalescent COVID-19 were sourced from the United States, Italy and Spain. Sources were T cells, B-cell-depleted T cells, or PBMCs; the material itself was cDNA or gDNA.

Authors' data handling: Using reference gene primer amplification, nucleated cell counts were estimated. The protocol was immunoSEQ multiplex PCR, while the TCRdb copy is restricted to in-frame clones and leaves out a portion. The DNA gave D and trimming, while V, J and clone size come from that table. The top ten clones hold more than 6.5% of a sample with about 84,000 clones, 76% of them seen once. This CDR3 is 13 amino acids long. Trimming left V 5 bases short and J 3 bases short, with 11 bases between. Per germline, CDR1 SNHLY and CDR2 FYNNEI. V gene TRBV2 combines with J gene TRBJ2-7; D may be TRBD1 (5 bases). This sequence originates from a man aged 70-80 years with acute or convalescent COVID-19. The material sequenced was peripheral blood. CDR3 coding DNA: TGTGCCAGCAGTTTGGACACATTCTACGAGCAGTACTTC. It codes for CASSLDTFYEQYF.